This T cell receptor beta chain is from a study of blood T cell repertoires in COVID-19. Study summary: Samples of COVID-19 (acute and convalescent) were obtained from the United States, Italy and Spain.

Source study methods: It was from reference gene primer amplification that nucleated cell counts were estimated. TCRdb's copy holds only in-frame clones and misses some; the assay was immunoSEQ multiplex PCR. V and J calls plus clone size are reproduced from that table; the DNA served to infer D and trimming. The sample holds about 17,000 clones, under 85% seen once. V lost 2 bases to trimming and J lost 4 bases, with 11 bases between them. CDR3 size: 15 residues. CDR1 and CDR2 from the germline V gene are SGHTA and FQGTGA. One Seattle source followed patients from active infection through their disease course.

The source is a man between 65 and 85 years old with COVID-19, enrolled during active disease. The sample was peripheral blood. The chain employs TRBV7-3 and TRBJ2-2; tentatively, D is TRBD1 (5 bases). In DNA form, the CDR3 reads TGTGCCAGCAGCTTATCAGGGCCCCGCACCGGGGAGCTGTTTTTT. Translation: CASSLSGPRTGELFF.